These T cell receptor beta chains were read from a single sample in a study of blood T cells in healthy people across ages. TCRdb re-analysed the 5' RACE reads in MiXCR, keeping a single row per CDR3 protein. In the table there are approximately 780,000 distinct CDR3 sequences, roughly 25% of which are singletons. This sample was shared with a second study, whose subject was T cells of mothers and their children.

The material sequenced was blood. These receptors were collected from a boy younger than 18 in good health. Each CDR3 is given with its conserved first and last residue. Each record gives: J gene, V gene, CDR3 length, D gene, clone size, CDR3 DNA, CDR3 protein. A D gene is named only where the DNA matches it firmly. Clone size appears in some rows only: once, few, many, or a class for an expanded clone.

J: TRBJ2-3
V: TRBV12-3/TRBV12-4
length: 15
D: TRBD1
size: -
DNA: TGTGCCAGCAGCTTAGGGGACAGGGGATCAGATACGCAGTATTTT
CDR3: CASSLGDRGSDTQYF

J: TRBJ2-7
V: TRBV5-1
length: 15
D: -
size: -
DNA: TGCGCCAGCGGCGCCGGTACAGGGACCTCCTACGAGCAGTACTTC
CDR3: CASGAGTGTSYEQYF

J: TRBJ1-4
V: TRBV2
length: 14
D: -
size: -
DNA: TGTGCCAGCACCGGAGGGGGGAAGGGGGAAAAACTGTTTTTT
CDR3: CASTGGGKGEKLFF

J: TRBJ2-5
V: TRBV5-1
length: 15
D: -
size: -
DNA: TGCGCCAGCAGCTTGTCCCGACTGATCCAAGAGACCCAGTACTTC
CDR3: CASSLSRLIQETQYF

J: TRBJ1-5
V: TRBV12-3/TRBV12-4
length: 15
D: -
size: -
DNA: TGTGCCAGCACCTGGGGCAGGTTGGGCGATCAGCCCCAGCATTTT
CDR3: CASTWGRLGDQPQHF

J: TRBJ2-3
V: TRBV10-2
length: 17
D: TRBD1
size: -
DNA: TGCGCCGGCAGAGGGACAGGGGAGAAAGGGGCCACAGATACGCAGTATTTT
CDR3: CAGRGTGEKGATDTQYF

J: TRBJ1-5
V: TRBV7-9
length: 19
D: TRBD1
size: -
DNA: TGTGCCAGCAGCTTAGCGGGCGCAGGGGGACTTAGCCGCAATCAGCCCCAGCATTTT
CDR3: CASSLAGAGGLSRNQPQHF

J: TRBJ2-7
V: TRBV2
length: 14
D: -
size: -
DNA: TGTGCCAGCGAAGTTGCGACAGGAGGGCCCGAGCAGTACTTC
CDR3: CASEVATGGPEQYF

J: TRBJ2-5
V: TRBV20-1
length: 14
D: -
size: -
DNA: TGCAGTGCTAGAGATTCCGGGAGAAGGGAGACCCAGTACTTC
CDR3: CSARDSGRRETQYF

J: TRBJ1-5
V: TRBV10-3
length: 16
D: TRBD1
size: -
DNA: TGTGCCATCAGTGGCTCTTTGATAGGGGGCGATCAGCCCCAGCATTTT
CDR3: CAISGSLIGGDQPQHF

J: TRBJ2-5
V: TRBV15
length: 12
D: -
size: many
DNA: TGTGCCACCAGCAGAGATATAGAGACCCAGTACTTC
CDR3: CATSRDIETQYF

J: TRBJ1-5
V: TRBV12-3/TRBV12-4
length: 13
D: -
size: -
DNA: TGTGCCAGCAGTTTGACATCTGCCCAGCCCCAGCATTTT
CDR3: CASSLTSAQPQHF

J: TRBJ2-5
V: TRBV7-9
length: 12
D: -
size: many
DNA: TGTGCCAGCAGGCCGTACCAAGAGACCCAGTACTTC
CDR3: CASRPYQETQYF

J: TRBJ1-5
V: TRBV3-1
length: 14
D: -
size: -
DNA: TGTGCCAGCAGCCCTAACAGGGTAAATCAGCCCCAGCATTTT
CDR3: CASSPNRVNQPQHF

J: TRBJ1-1
V: TRBV4-2
length: 14
D: -
size: few
DNA: TGTGCCAGCAGCCAAGGGGCGCTGAACACTGAAGCTTTCTTT
CDR3: CASSQGALNTEAFF

J: TRBJ2-3
V: TRBV10-3
length: 12
D: TRBD2
size: few
DNA: TGTGCCAGCGGGGGGAGGTCAGATACGCAGTATTTT
CDR3: CASGGRSDTQYF